Listed below are T cell receptor beta chains from one sample, sequenced in a study of metastatic and nonmetastatic thyroid tumors. TCRdb reprocessed the PCR reads using MiXCR. The data show over 55,000 clones, roughly 30% seen once. Sequences were obtained from blood. The origin of the receptors is a female donor with papillary thyroid cancer or a benign thyroid nodule (not recorded which). Some clones in this sample may be carry-over from other donors' samples. Both conserved end residues are part of each CDR3. D genes are given only for firm matches. Only some rows state a clone size, as once, few, many or a class for expanded clones.

D: .; J: TRBJ1-2; V: TRBV4-1; size: .; DNA: TGCGCCAGCAGCCAAGAGGATGCAGGTGGCTACACCTTC; CDR3: CASSQEDAGGYTF
D: .; J: TRBJ2-3; V: TRBV5-1; size: .; DNA: TGCGCCAGCAGCTTGTTTGTAAGCACAGATACGCAGTATTTT; CDR3: CASSLFVSTDTQYF
D: .; J: TRBJ1-3; V: TRBV10-3; size: many; DNA: TGTGCCATCAGTGACCCCGGGGCAGGGTCAGGGGGAAACACCATATATTTT; CDR3: CAISDPGAGSGGNTIYF
D: .; J: TRBJ2-7; V: TRBV10-3; size: .; DNA: TGTGCCATCAGTGAGGGAAACGAGCAGTACTTC; CDR3: CAISEGNEQYF
D: .; J: TRBJ2-6; V: TRBV9; size: many; DNA: TGTGCCAGCAGCGTAACCCTACGGGACCCTGGGGCCAACGTCCTGACTTTC; CDR3: CASSVTLRDPGANVLTF
D: TRBD1; J: TRBJ1-1; V: TRBV19; size: few; DNA: TGTGCCAGTAGTGCCGGGACAGGGAACACTGAAGCTTTCTTT; CDR3: CASSAGTGNTEAFF
D: TRBD2; J: TRBJ2-7; V: TRBV25-1; size: .; DNA: TGTGCCAGCAGTGATAGCAGCGGGAGGGTCTACGAGCAGTACTTC; CDR3: CASSDSSGRVYEQYF
D: .; J: TRBJ1-2; V: TRBV4-1; size: .; DNA: TGCGCCAGCAGCCAAGATAGGGCAGCCAACTATGGCTACACCTTC; CDR3: CASSQDRAANYGYTF
D: .; J: TRBJ1-5; V: TRBV19; size: few; DNA: TGTGCCAGTAGTTCTCAGATTAGCAATCAGCCCCAGCATTTT; CDR3: CASSSQISNQPQHF
D: .; J: TRBJ1-1; V: TRBV5-8; size: .; DNA: TGTGCCAGCAGCTTGGCCCCCGCAGGGCGCCCTACTGAAGCTTTCTTT; CDR3: CASSLAPAGRPTEAFF
D: .; J: TRBJ1-1; V: TRBV11-3; size: .; DNA: TGTGCCAGCAGCTTAGCAGGGACCACTGAAGCTTTCTTT; CDR3: CASSLAGTTEAFF
D: .; J: TRBJ1-3; V: TRBV2; size: few; DNA: TGTGCCAGCAGTGAAGGCGGGGCCTCTGGAAACACCATATATTTT; CDR3: CASSEGGASGNTIYF
D: .; J: TRBJ2-7; V: TRBV6-5; size: few; DNA: TGTGCCAGCAGTTACAGGCCTAGCGCCAGCTCCTACGAGCAGTACTTC; CDR3: CASSYRPSASSYEQYF
D: .; J: TRBJ1-6; V: TRBV7-9; size: .; DNA: TGTGCCAGCAGCCAGATGACAGGAAATAATTCACCCCTCCACTTT; CDR3: CASSQMTGNNSPLHF
D: .; J: TRBJ1-4; V: TRBV6-1; size: few; DNA: TGTGCCAGCAGTCGAGAAAAACTGTTTTTT; CDR3: CASSREKLFF
D: TRBD2; J: TRBJ2-3; V: TRBV20-1; size: .; DNA: TGCAGTGCTGAGACTAGCGGGATCACAGATACGCAGTATTTT; CDR3: CSAETSGITDTQYF
D: .; J: TRBJ2-3; V: TRBV6-5; size: many; DNA: TGTGCCAGCAGTTACAACGGAGATACGCAGTATTTT; CDR3: CASSYNGDTQYF
D: TRBD2; J: TRBJ2-1; V: TRBV6-1; size: .; DNA: TGTGCCAGCAGAACTAGCGGGGCCTACAATGAGCAGTTCTTC; CDR3: CASRTSGAYNEQFF
D: TRBD1; J: TRBJ1-2; V: TRBV6-1; size: .; DNA: TGTGCCAGTAGTGAGGCCGGACAGGGGGCAATCTATGGCTACACCTTC; CDR3: CASSEAGQGAIYGYTF
D: .; J: TRBJ1-4; V: TRBV28; size: .; DNA: TGTGCCAGCAGCCGGGACACCAAGGGGGAAAAACTGTTTTTT; CDR3: CASSRDTKGEKLFF
D: .; J: TRBJ2-7; V: TRBV6-2/TRBV6-3; size: few; DNA: TGTGCCAGCAGTTATGGCACCGAGCAGTACTTC; CDR3: CASSYGTEQYF
D: .; J: TRBJ2-7; V: TRBV4-3; size: .; DNA: TGCGCCAGCAGCCAAGACGGACGGGACCCATACGAGCAGTACTTC; CDR3: CASSQDGRDPYEQYF
D: .; J: TRBJ2-1; V: TRBV20-1; size: few; DNA: TGCAGTGCTAGGATCCCGGGATCAAACAATGAGCAGTTCTTC; CDR3: CSARIPGSNNEQFF
D: TRBD2; J: TRBJ2-3; V: TRBV19; size: many; DNA: TGTGCCAGTGGCGTAGCGGGAGTGGGGGATACGCAGTATTTT; CDR3: CASGVAGVGDTQYF
D: TRBD2; J: TRBJ2-7; V: TRBV6-1; size: few; DNA: TGTGCCAGCAGGCGACTAGCGGGAGCCTACGAGCAGTACTTC; CDR3: CASRRLAGAYEQYF
D: .; J: TRBJ1-1; V: TRBV19; size: .; DNA: TGTGCCAGTAATCGAGGGGCCGGGGACACTGAAGCTTTCTTT; CDR3: CASNRGAGDTEAFF
D: .; J: TRBJ2-7; V: TRBV2; size: few; DNA: TGTGCCAGCAGTGTAGACCGGGGATACGAGCAGTACTTC; CDR3: CASSVDRGYEQYF
D: TRBD2; J: TRBJ2-7; V: TRBV28; size: medium-sized; DNA: TGTGCCAGCAGTTTTCTAGCGGGAGCTCGCGAGCAGTACTTC; CDR3: CASSFLAGAREQYF
D: TRBD2; J: TRBJ2-3; V: TRBV6-6; size: few; DNA: TGTGCCAGCAGTCCTCAAGGACTAGCGGGGGGAGCAGATACGCAGTATTTT; CDR3: CASSPQGLAGGADTQYF
D: .; J: TRBJ1-5; V: TRBV2; size: medium-sized; DNA: TGTGCCAGCAGTGTAATGGGCCAGCAGCCCCAGCATTTT; CDR3: CASSVMGQQPQHF
D: .; J: TRBJ2-3; V: TRBV6-5; size: few; DNA: TGTGCCAGCAGTTACCTTGTCTCAGATACGCAGTATTTT; CDR3: CASSYLVSDTQYF
D: .; J: TRBJ2-7; V: TRBV6-1; size: many; DNA: TGTGCCAGCAGCCCAATCGGGCAACTTTCCTACGAGCAGTACTTC; CDR3: CASSPIGQLSYEQYF
D: .; J: TRBJ1-1; V: TRBV12-3/TRBV12-4; size: few; DNA: TGTGCCAGCAGTTTTAGGGGATATGAAGCTTTCTTT; CDR3: CASSFRGYEAFF
D: .; J: TRBJ2-7; V: TRBV12-3/TRBV12-4; size: few; DNA: .; CDR3: CASSLGTGLRAVLRDF
D: .; J: TRBJ1-2; V: TRBV19; size: medium-sized; DNA: TGTGCCAGTCATAAGACGGGTGGGAAAGGCTACACCTTC; CDR3: CASHKTGGKGYTF
D: TRBD2; J: TRBJ2-1; V: TRBV11-1; size: many; DNA: TGTGCCAGCATCCCTGGACTAGCGGATAGAAACAATGAGCAGTTCTTC; CDR3: CASIPGLADRNNEQFF
D: .; J: TRBJ2-7; V: TRBV6-1; size: .; DNA: TGTGCCAGCAGTAAAACGCTAAGCCCCTACGAGCAGTACTTC; CDR3: CASSKTLSPYEQYF
D: TRBD2; J: TRBJ2-1; V: TRBV15; size: few; DNA: TGTGCCACCAGCAAGTTTAGCGGGGGGATCCCTGGCAATGAGCAGTTCTTC; CDR3: CATSKFSGGIPGNEQFF
D: .; J: TRBJ1-2; V: TRBV30; size: once; DNA: TGTGCCTGGAGTGTACAGGGAGGGTTCGGCTATGGCTACACCTTC; CDR3: CAWSVQGGFGYGYTF
D: .; J: TRBJ2-7; V: TRBV6-2/TRBV6-3; size: .; DNA: TGTGCCAGCAGTTACCCAAGGGCGGCGGCCCCCTACGAGCAGTACTTC; CDR3: CASSYPRAAAPYEQYF
D: TRBD1; J: TRBJ1-2; V: TRBV7-6; size: many; DNA: TGTGCCAGCAGCACGGGGACAGGGGGCGCATATGGCTACACCTTC; CDR3: CASSTGTGGAYGYTF
D: .; J: TRBJ1-1; V: TRBV28; size: .; DNA: TGTGCCAGCAGTTATGAAGCTTTCTTT; CDR3: CASSYEAFF
D: .; J: TRBJ2-7; V: TRBV20-1; size: many; DNA: TGCAGTGCGACACAAGGGTACTCCTACGAGCAGTACTTC; CDR3: CSATQGYSYEQYF
D: .; J: TRBJ1-1; V: TRBV28; size: few; DNA: TGTGCCAGCAGTTCAAACCAACTTGAGGTGGAACGGGAAGCTTTCTTT; CDR3: CASSSNQLEVEREAFF
D: .; J: TRBJ2-6; V: TRBV28; size: .; DNA: TGTGCCAGCTCAGCTGGGGCCAACGTCCTGACTTTC; CDR3: CASSAGANVLTF
D: .; J: TRBJ2-1; V: TRBV7-8; size: many; DNA: TGTGCCAGCAGCTGGGAGCGGGCTGACAATGAGCAGTTCTTC; CDR3: CASSWERADNEQFF
D: TRBD2; J: TRBJ2-3; V: TRBV4-1; size: .; DNA: TGCGCCAGCAGCCAAGCCCCCCCAGCGGGAGCTGATACGCAGTATTTT; CDR3: CASSQAPPAGADTQYF
D: .; J: TRBJ1-1; V: TRBV18; size: many; DNA: TGTGCCAGCTCACCACAGGCCGAGTACACTGAAGCTTTCTTT; CDR3: CASSPQAEYTEAFF
D: .; J: TRBJ2-7; V: TRBV19; size: .; DNA: TGTGCCAGTAGTAAAGCAACAGGTTTCTACGAGCAGTACTTC; CDR3: CASSKATGFYEQYF
D: .; J: TRBJ1-2; V: TRBV6-1; size: .; DNA: TGTGCCAGCAGTGACAGGGGAATGGGTGGCTACACCTTC; CDR3: CASSDRGMGGYTF
D: TRBD1; J: TRBJ1-1; V: TRBV18; size: .; DNA: TGTGCCAGCTCGCACAGGGGAGGTGGTACTGAAGCTTTCTTT; CDR3: CASSHRGGGTEAFF
D: TRBD2; J: TRBJ2-2; V: TRBV20-1; size: many; DNA: TGCAGTGCTAGAATAAGAGGGCGGGAGACCACCGGGGAGCTGTTTTTT; CDR3: CSARIRGRETTGELFF